The clone carrying this TCR beta chain has more than one count but fewer than ten. Between the trimmed V and J ends, which lost 3 bases and 8 bases, there was a span of 16 bases. The CDR3 covers 14 residues. Then a second PCR, running about 6 to 12 cycles, was carried out with a sample-barcoded 5' primer and a J-beta primer mix. TCRdb reanalysed the 5' RACE reads using MiXCR and keeps one entry per CDR3 protein. The sample includes around 1,000,000 distinct CDR3 sequences, under 30% of them seen just once. These data originate in a study of blood T cells in healthy people across ages. The sample also formed part of further work on T cells of mothers and their children. That investigation notes: Second-PCR amplification with M1S added sample barcodes and 2-4 random nucleotides. Related mother-child pairs shared slightly more overlap than unrelated pairs, but the difference was non-significant.

Source material: blood. The TCR comes from a girl under 10 years old in good health. This sequence joins TRBV12-3 or TRBV12-4 and TRBJ1-2; D may be TRBD1 (6 bases). For the CDR3, the DNA is TGTGCCAGCAGTTTCGCTGTCGGGGGGGCCGGCTACACCTTC. This translates into CASSFAVGGAGYTF.